The 28 T cell receptor beta chains given below trace back to one sample, sequenced in a study of shared clonotypes between healthy human individuals. Libraries were prepared by immunoSEQ multiplex PCR; TCRdb keeps only in-frame clonotypes and omits some of them. The sample holds about 2.3 million clones; 85% to 95% are singletons and the top ten take about 0.41%. The sequenced material came from naive CD4+ T cells from PBMCs. The sample's subset: CD45RA+ positively selected. These receptors all come from a man between 18 and 35 years old in good health. Some clones in this sample may be carry-over from other donors' samples.

The rearrangement joins TRBV29-1 to TRBJ1-3; 8 bases match TRBD1. Germline lookup yields CDR1 SQVTM and CDR2 ANQGSEA. Trimming at V came to 4 bases and at J to 2 bases, leaving 7 bases not matched to a gene. The CDR3 spans 15 residues. The CDR3 DNA reads as TGCAGCGTTGCCTTGACAGGGGATCCTGGAAACACCATATATTTT. Encoded protein: CSVALTGDPGNTIYF. The whole variable domain, filled in from reference TRBV29-1 and TRBJ1-3, reads SAVISQKPSRDICQRGTSLTIQCQVDSQVTMMFWYRQQPGQSLTLIATANQGSEATYESGFVIDKFPISRPNLTFSTLTVSNMSPEDSSIYLCSVALTGDPGNTIYFGEGSWLTVV.

The V call is TRBV6-6, the J call TRBJ2-3; 10 bases align to TRBD2. Germline values: CDR1 MNHNY, CDR2 SVGAGI (reference sequence). There are 16 residues in the CDR3. Trimming at V came to 5 bases and at J to 2 bases, leaving 7 bases not matched to a gene. The CDR3 is CASSRSSGSFTDTQYF. The CDR3 region has the DNA TGTGCCAGCAGTCGTTCTAGCGGGAGTTTCACAGATACGCAGTATTTT.

V and J are TRBV6-6 and TRBJ2-1; TRBD1 aligns across 7 bases. This CDR3 comprises 15 residues. From germline, CDR1 is MNHNY and CDR2 SVGAGI (reference sequence). The V and J ends lost 5 bases and 7 bases, in that order; junction bases with no gene match: 11. The CDR3 loop reads CASSPGPTGANEQFF. CDR3 DNA sequence: TGTGCCAGCAGTCCCGGGCCTACAGGGGCTAATGAGCAGTTCTTC.

The J gene is TRBJ1-6, the V gene TRBV7-9; 10 positions agree with TRBD1. The junction had 5 bases not matched to a gene; V was cut back by 5 bases and J by 10 bases. The CDR3 covers 14 residues. Germline lookup yields CDR1 SEHNR and CDR2 FQNEAQ (reference sequence). The CDR3 sequence: CASSRDRGNSPLHF. CDR3 in DNA: TGTGCCAGCAGCCGGGACAGGGGAAACTCACCCCTCCACTTT.

The chain employs TRBV7-2 and TRBJ2-3; 11 bases align to TRBD2. This CDR3 has 17 amino acids. Germline loops: CDR1 SGHTA, CDR2 FQGNSA. V was clipped by 2 bases and J by 3 bases; unmatched bases: 7. CDR3 in amino acids: CASSLHGTSGSTDTQYF. DNA for the CDR3: TGTGCCAGCAGCTTACATGGTACTAGCGGGAGTACAGATACGCAGTATTTT.

This chain joins TRBV7-2 and TRBJ1-3, with no clear D. Germline CDR1 reads SGHTA; CDR2 reads FQGNSA. V lost 4 bases and J 1 base, leaving 5 bases between the germline ends. The CDR3 runs to 13 residues. CDR3 amino acids: CASSSTSGNTIYF. CDR3 DNA sequence: TGTGCCAGCAGCTCCACATCTGGAAACACCATATATTTT.

The gene calls are TRBV29-1 and TRBJ1-1; maybe TRBD1 (6 bases). V shed 4 bases and J shed 11 bases, with 23 bases lying between them. Germline V gives CDR1 SQVTM, CDR2 ANQGSEA. CDR3 length: 14 residues. The DNA of the CDR3 is TGCAGCGTTGGTGCGACAGGCTTGGTTTTTGGGGCTTTCTTT. Protein sequence: CSVGATGLVFGAFF.

This clone appeared a single time. Within the sample, other DNA sequences also encode this same CDR3. The genes are TRBV18 and TRBJ2-7; no firm D call. CDR1 and CDR2 from the germline V gene are KGHSH and LQKENI. V was trimmed by 3 bases and J by 4 bases, leaving 7 bases between them. The CDR3 runs 12 residues. The CDR3 spells CASSPSPYEQYF. The DNA of the CDR3 is TGTGCCAGCTCACCGTCCCCGTACGAGCAGTACTTC.

Points on this clone: Additional DNA sequences in this sample encode the identical CDR3. The chain carries TRBV28 and TRBJ1-5, with a possible D match to TRBD1 (5 bases). Between the trimmed V and J ends, which lost 6 bases and 0 bases, there was a span of 6 bases. The length of the CDR3 is 13 residues. Per the germline V gene, CDR1 is MDHEN and CDR2 is SYDVKM. For the CDR3, the DNA is TGTGCCAGCAGGGGGACTAGCAATCAGCCCCAGCATTTT. As protein: CASRGTSNQPQHF.

The chain joins TRBV7-2 to TRBJ2-7, with 9 nucleotides matching TRBD1. The CDR3 is 18 amino acids. The J segment lost 2 bases and the V segment lost 3 bases, leaving 14 bases of the junction unmatched. Germline assignment: CDR1 SGHTA and CDR2 FQGNSA. CDR3 coding DNA: TGTGCCAGCAGCTTTTTGCCGGTTCCGGGACAGGGAACCTACGAGCAGTACTTC. As protein: CASSFLPVPGQGTYEQYF.

This clone was found a few times. The chain employs TRBV29-1 and TRBJ1-2; D is perhaps TRBD1 (5 bases). CDR3 length: 10 residues. With 3 bases removed from V and 7 bases from J, the gap between germline ends came to 6 bases. Germline loops: CDR1 SQVTM, CDR2 ANQGSEA. The CDR3 reads CSVDRVGYTF. The CDR3 DNA sequence: TGCAGCGTTGACAGGGTTGGCTACACCTTC.

Regarding this clone: The sample carries other DNA sequences with the same CDR3. The chain is built from TRBV6-6 and TRBJ2-1; D remains ambiguous. Trimming shortened V by 2 bases and J by 7 bases, and 6 bases separated the two germline ends. The CDR3 is made up of 12 amino acids. Germline-derived CDR1 and CDR2 are MNHNY and SVGAGI (reference sequence). DNA for the CDR3: TGTGCCAGCAGTTACGGAGCTAATGAGCAGTTCTTC. Encoded protein: CASSYGANEQFF.

The V gene is TRBV27, the J gene TRBJ2-1; 10 bases agree with TRBD2. This CDR3 is built from 14 residues. Trimming took 2 bases from V and 9 from J; bases not matched to a gene: 4. Germline V gene sequence: CDR1 MNHEY, CDR2 SMNVEV (reference sequence). The CDR3 DNA is TGTGCCAGCAGTTTACTAGCGGGAGTTGGTGAGCAGTTCTTC. Encoded protein: CASSLLAGVGEQFF.

J is TRBJ2-7 and V is TRBV19, with 10 bases aligning to TRBD2. Per germline, CDR1 LNHDA and CDR2 SQIVND (reference sequence). The trim removed 5 bases at V and 2 bases at J, leaving 9 bases unmatched. This CDR3 has 16 residues. The chain's CDR3 is CASSDLAGVGTYEQYF. The CDR3 DNA is TGTGCCAGTAGTGACCTAGCGGGAGTCGGAACCTACGAGCAGTACTTC. The variable domain in full, completed from reference TRBV19 and TRBJ2-7, reads DGGITQSPKYLFRKEGQNVTLSCEQNLNHDAMYWYRQDPGQGLRLIYYSQIVNDFQKGDIAEGYSVSREKKESFPLTVTSAQKNPTAFYLCASSDLAGVGTYEQYFGPGTRLTVT.

The gene calls are TRBV5-1 and TRBJ1-2; D gene ambiguous. From germline, CDR1 is SGHRS and CDR2 YFSETQ. The length of the CDR3 is 13 residues. Trimming cost V 6 bases and J 2 bases, with 11 bases left between them. The CDR3 region is CASTASPNYGYTF. The CDR3 region has the DNA TGCGCCAGCACCGCCTCCCCAAACTATGGCTACACCTTC.

This chain connects TRBV7-9 to TRBJ2-1; D not certain. The CDR3 contains 13 residues. Germline V CDR1 and CDR2: SEHNR, FQNEAQ (reference sequence). Trimming took off 5 bases at V and 3 bases at J, with 8 bases between the two ends. The CDR3 nucleotides read TGTGCCAGCAGCCCGTTACACTACAATGAGCAGTTCTTC. Its protein is CASSPLHYNEQFF.

This chain links TRBV7-3 with TRBJ2-5; TRBD2 aligns across 9 bases. The CDR3 has 15 residues. Trimming took 5 bases from V and 1 from J; bases not matched to a gene: 5. CDR1 is SGHTA and CDR2 is FQGTGA in the germline V gene. This CDR3 reads CASSPKTSGQETQYF. CDR3 DNA: TGTGCCAGCAGCCCTAAGACTAGCGGCCAAGAGACCCAGTACTTC.

This rearrangement joins TRBV4-1 to TRBJ2-5; 7 nucleotides match TRBD1. Losses at the gene ends were 5 bases for V and 5 bases for J; bases not matched to a gene: 8. The germline V gene encodes CDR1 MGHRA and CDR2 YSYEKL. The CDR3 has 14 amino acids. The CDR3 reads CASSSRQGWETQYF. The CDR3 nucleotides are TGCGCCAGCAGCTCCCGACAGGGATGGGAGACCCAGTACTTC.

The gene calls are TRBV9 and TRBJ2-3; 8 bases line up with TRBD2. V gave up 7 bases and J gave up 4 bases; unmatched junction bases: 14. The germline CDR1 and CDR2 sequences are SGDLS and YYNGEE. The CDR3 has 16 amino acids. The DNA of the CDR3 is TGTGCCAGCTCCGGCGTACCGCGGGAGGTATCAGATACGCAGTATTTT. Translating gives CASSGVPREVSDTQYF.

J is TRBJ2-1 and V is TRBV9; TRBD2 matches at 8 bases. The CDR3 is 15 amino acids. V lost 4 bases, J lost 3 bases, and 6 bases stayed unmatched. Germline V gene lookup returns CDR1 SGDLS and CDR2 YYNGEE. This CDR3 reads CASSRGLGVYNEQFF. Written as DNA, the CDR3 is TGTGCCAGCAGCAGGGGACTAGGGGTCTACAATGAGCAGTTCTTC.

This CDR3 is CANPPSRDSQETQYF. DNA of the CDR3: TGTGCCAACCCCCCTTCCCGGGACTCCCAAGAGACCCAGTACTTC. The V gene is TRBV5-3, the J gene TRBJ2-5; a possible D gene is TRBD2 (6 bases). TRBV5-3 is treated as an ORF (open reading frame) with a function not yet certain. Trimming left V 9 bases short and J 1 base short, with 19 bases between. CDR3 length: 15 residues.

The gene calls are TRBV6-5 and TRBJ2-7, with 10 bases lining up with TRBD2. V shed 6 bases and J 4 bases; nucleotides not matched to a gene: 3. This CDR3 spans 13 amino acids. Germline-derived CDR1 and CDR2 are MNHEY and SVGAGI. DNA of the CDR3: TGTGCCAGCAGGACTAGCGGGCTGTACGAGCAGTACTTC. Translated: CASRTSGLYEQYF.

The DNA for the CDR3 is TGTGCCAGCAGCCAAGTGAGCTCTGGAAACACCATATATTTT. Protein sequence: CASSQVSSGNTIYF. This chain connects TRBV11-2 to TRBJ1-3, with no clear D. Trimming shortened V by 5 bases and J by 0 bases, and 8 bases separated the two germline ends. Germline values: CDR1 SGHAT, CDR2 FQNNGV. The CDR3 extends over 14 amino acids.

The CDR3 loop reads CASSGPGQGTDTQYF. In DNA, the CDR3 is TGTGCCAGCAGCGGACCCGGACAGGGCACAGATACGCAGTATTTT. The chain is built from TRBV21-1 and TRBJ2-3; the table's D gene call, TRBD1, was not cross checked with the DNA. TRBV21-1 is tagged as a pseudogene. The CDR3 runs 15 residues.

Remarks on this clone: Additional DNA sequences in this sample encode the identical CDR3. V usage is TRBV18 and J usage is TRBJ2-7; a possible D gene is TRBD1 (5 bases). V was shortened by 3 bases and J by 0 bases, with 9 bases between the two germline ends. CDR3 length: 14 residues. Per germline, CDR1 KGHSH and CDR2 LQKENI. CDR3 sequence reads: CASSPGDSSYEQYF. The CDR3 DNA reads as TGTGCCAGCTCACCTGGCGACAGCTCCTACGAGCAGTACTTC.

V is TRBV5-1 and J is TRBJ2-4; maybe TRBD2 (6 bases). The CDR3 is 19 residues long. Per the germline V gene, CDR1 is SGHRS and CDR2 is YFSETQ. Trimming took 7 bases from V and 0 from J, leaving 26 bases between them. Written as DNA, the CDR3 is TGCGCCAGCCACACGAGTGGGCTGCGGGGCACGCTAGCCAAAAACATTCAGTACTTC. Protein product: CASHTSGLRGTLAKNIQYF.

The CDR3 DNA follows: TGTGCCAGCAGCTCCTTCGTGACAGGGGACACCGACGAGCAGTACTTC. It is translated as CASSSFVTGDTDEQYF. This sequence joins TRBV7-9 and TRBJ2-7, with 8 bases that match TRBD1. V shed 4 bases and J 5 bases; nucleotides not matched to a gene: 13. The length of the CDR3 is 16 residues. From germline, CDR1 is SEHNR and CDR2 FQNEAQ (reference sequence).

This rearrangement joins TRBV28 to TRBJ1-2, with no clear D. Trimming stripped 7 bases from V and 4 bases from J, with 16 bases between. CDR3 size: 14 residues. Germline values: CDR1 MDHEN, CDR2 SYDVKM. The CDR3 loop is CASTPSSRLYGYTF. The CDR3 nucleotides are TGTGCCAGCACCCCCTCTTCTAGACTCTATGGCTACACCTTC.